The T cell receptor (beta chain) described here comes from a study of post-analysis software for immune sequencing data (dated by TCRdb to the mid-2010s). With respect to the entire study: The recorded disease courses included relapsing-remitting, secondary progressive and progressive-relapsing multiple sclerosis, and some patients had no subtype annotation. A subset of samples was prepared in parallel using single-end sample barcoding, then pooled and co-amplified after Illumina adapter ligation. The multiple sclerosis patient repertoires were compared with approximately 11 previously published healthy control repertoires from donors aged 6 to 25 years. Results and caveats for the whole study, not just this receptor: Multiple sclerosis patients had significantly lower normalized Chao1 diversity than controls, a result that suggests substantial peripheral T-cell clonal expansion. Patients showed significantly higher frequencies than controls for about 5 TRBV segments, among them TRBV5-6, TRBV5-1 and TRBV20-1. Strong co-clustering of samples prepared in the same batch was shown by direct clustering with F measure, prompting a batch-effect correction. The control group was slightly older than the multiple sclerosis patient group.

The CDR3, from cysteine to phenylalanine, totals 12 residues. This entry keeps only the CDR3 DNA: 36 bases, framed from base 1. At the junction V is shortened by 5 bases and J by 12 bases, with 11 bases in between. CDR1 and CDR2 are read off the germline V gene as SGHVS and FQNEAQ. This clonotype has just a few counts. The specificity of this receptor is unknown. No base quality information exists; no much larger clone differs at one position. Library creation used PCR. TCRdb records Illumina HiSeq 2500 as the sequencer. To reduce PCR and sequencing biases, unique molecular identifiers were built into the TCR beta cDNA libraries. Per 1 to 10 million input T cells, roughly 500,000 cDNA molecules were obtained, such that each molecule approximated one T cell. The patient libraries were prepared and sequenced with the same protocol used for the earlier healthy control dataset. Within a given batch, samples were prepared together, multiplexed and sequenced on the same HiSeq lane. Turning to the authors' computational methods: MIGEC was used to process the raw barcoded reads, and molecular identifier groups with only a single read were discarded before consensus assembly and CDR3 extraction. VDJtools was used for post-analysis of the clonotype tables, and diversity was normalized by down-sampling every dataset to the size of the smallest sample. To correct batch-related cross-sample contamination, repertoire overlap clustering matched CDR3 amino acid sequences but not nucleotide sequences. In TCRdb, the public reads were trimmed at Q25 with fastp and aligned with MiXCR, with productive beta chains retained. Entries that share a CDR3 protein sequence are merged under the most common genes and DNA. The V and J calls follow TCRdb's processing rather than the paper's. The sample table shows roughly 410,000 distinct CDR3 sequences, and roughly 30% are seen once. Over 10% of the sample belongs to the ten largest clones.

TCR beta repertoires were profiled from peripheral blood of approximately 13 young patients with multiple sclerosis to demonstrate the VDJtools post-analysis software. The patients with multiple sclerosis were children and adolescents between 6 and 15 years of age. The TCR originated in a girl aged 5-17 years with multiple sclerosis. The receptor chain draws on TRBV7-8 and TRBJ1-6, with the D gene not clear enough to name. Source material: blood. This receptor has the CDR3 CASSAPPGPLHF. The nucleotides read TGTGCCAGCAGCGCCCCCCCAGGACCCCTCCACTTT.